These T cell receptor beta chains were read from a single sample in a study of blood T cell repertoires in COVID-19. Sequencing used immunoSEQ multiplex PCR; TCRdb keeps in-frame clones, though not all of them. Here the sample spans fewer than 350,000 clones, roughly 90% being singletons. The sample consisted of PBMCs or T cells enriched from blood (not recorded which). The receptors originated from a woman aged 40 to 50 who had recovered from COVID-19. The CDR3 runs from the conserved cysteine through the conserved F or W. A D gene is named only where the DNA matches it firmly. Part of the rows lack a size; the others show once, few, many or a class for expanded clones.

V gene	J gene	clone size	D gene	CDR3 DNA	CDR3 protein
TRBV3-1/TRBV3-2	TRBJ1-5	NA	NA	TGTGCCAGCAGCCAAGAAGGGCAGGGGTATCAGCCCCAGCATTTT	CASSQEGQGYQPQHF
TRBV18	TRBJ1-4	NA	NA	TGTGCCAGCTCACCGGGGGGAAGTGCAACTAATGAAAAACTGTTTTTT	CASSPGGSATNEKLFF
TRBV30	TRBJ1-1	NA	NA	TGTGCCCAACACGGGGGGACACCAAACACTGAAGCTTTCTTT	CAQHGGTPNTEAFF
TRBV3-1/TRBV3-2	TRBJ1-1	NA	TRBD1	TGTGCCAGCAGCCCATACCAACAGGGGCGAAACACTGAAGCTTTCTTT	CASSPYQQGRNTEAFF
TRBV28	TRBJ2-3	NA	TRBD1	TGTGCCAGCAGTTTTCAGGGGGCGCTATTAGATACGCAGTATTTT	CASSFQGALLDTQYF
TRBV29-1	TRBJ2-1	NA	NA	TGCAGCGCGGGTGGGGGGAGCTCCTACAATGAGCAGTTCTTC	CSAGGGSSYNEQFF
TRBV7-3	TRBJ2-1	NA	TRBD2	TGTGCCAGCAGCCCGACTAGCGTCAATGAGCAGTTCTTC	CASSPTSVNEQFF
TRBV5-4	TRBJ2-5	few	NA	TGTGCCAGCAGCTTGGAAGACGGGAGAGAAGAGACCCAGTACTTC	CASSLEDGREETQYF
TRBV27	TRBJ1-3	NA	TRBD1	TGTGCCAGCAGTAAACATCAGGGGGCGGCGGGAAACACCATATATTTT	CASSKHQGAAGNTIYF
TRBV30	TRBJ2-6	NA	NA	TGTGCCTGGAGTGCCCTATACCGCTCTGGGGCCAACGTCCTGACTTTC	CAWSALYRSGANVLTF
TRBV19	TRBJ1-1	NA	NA	TGTGCCAGTAGTATGGGGCCATCGAACACTGAAGCTTTCTTT	CASSMGPSNTEAFF
TRBV12-3/TRBV12-4	TRBJ2-7	NA	NA	TGTGCCAGCAGGGGGCTCGCCTACGAGCAGTACTTC	CASRGLAYEQYF
TRBV29-1	TRBJ2-6	NA	NA	TGCAGCGCGTGGCCTAGAGGGGCCAACGTCCTGACTTTC	CSAWPRGANVLTF
TRBV7-9	TRBJ2-1	NA	NA	TGTGCCAGCACCCCCGGCCTGGGGTTACTAGCTGGCAATGAGCAGTTCTTC	CASTPGLGLLAGNEQFF
TRBV5-4	TRBJ2-5	NA	TRBD2	TGTGCCAGCAGCCCCTTGACTAGCAGCCAAGAGACCCAGTACTTC	CASSPLTSSQETQYF
TRBV27	TRBJ2-7	NA	NA	TGTGCCAGCAGTACGCGGAAGGACTACGAGCAGTACTTC	CASSTRKDYEQYF
TRBV4-1	TRBJ2-7	few	TRBD1	TGCGCCAGCAGCCAAGCCGGGACAGGGAGTTACGAGCAGTACTTC	CASSQAGTGSYEQYF
TRBV7-8	TRBJ2-1	NA	TRBD2	TGTGCCAGCAGCTTAGTGTCTAGCGGGAGGATTAGGAATGAGCAGTTCTTC	CASSLVSSGRIRNEQFF
TRBV30	TRBJ1-6	once	NA	TGTGCCTGGAGTAACGGGGGGAAGTCACCCCTCCACTTT	CAWSNGGKSPLHF
TRBV3-1/TRBV3-2	TRBJ1-3	NA	NA	TGTGCCAGCAGCCAAACCGGGACACTACTAAACAGGATATATTTT	CASSQTGTLLNRIYF
TRBV28	TRBJ2-2	NA	NA	TGTGCCACCCAAATAACGGCCGGGGAGCTGTTTTTT	CATQITAGELFF
TRBV11-2	TRBJ2-7	NA	TRBD2	TGTGCCAGCAGCTTAGATCCGAGCGGGGGCTACGAGCAGTACTTC	CASSLDPSGGYEQYF
TRBV30	TRBJ1-5	NA	TRBD1	TGTGCCTGGAGCCCTGACAGGGGGCAGCCCCAGCATTTT	CAWSPDRGQPQHF
TRBV10-3	TRBJ1-2	NA	TRBD1	TGTGCCATCAGTGGCGGACAGGGCCTCTATGGCTACACCTTC	CAISGGQGLYGYTF
TRBV9	TRBJ2-7	NA	NA	TGTGCCAGCAGCCCCCGGGACACCACCTACGAGCAGTACTTC	CASSPRDTTYEQYF
TRBV4-3	TRBJ1-4	NA	NA	TGCGCCAGCAGCCAAGTGCCAGGAAAACTGTTTTTT	CASSQVPGKLFF
TRBV19	TRBJ1-3	once	TRBD1	TGTGCCAGCCAAGACAGGGGACGCAGAAACACCATATATTTT	CASQDRGRRNTIYF
TRBV11-3	TRBJ1-3	NA	NA	TGTGCCAGCAGCTGGCGGGGAAACACCATATATTTT	CASSWRGNTIYF
TRBV18	TRBJ2-5	NA	NA	TGTGCCAGCTCACAGCTCAGGGAGACCCAGTACTTC	CASSQLRETQYF
TRBV5-1	TRBJ1-5	NA	TRBD1	TGCGCCAGCAGCTTGGTGTTGTACAGGGGGCTGGCAAATCAGCCCCAGCATTTT	CASSLVLYRGLANQPQHF
TRBV27	TRBJ2-2	NA	TRBD2	TGTGCCAGCAGGAGGGAGGGATACACCGGGGAGCTGTTTTTT	CASRREGYTGELFF
TRBV27	TRBJ1-1	NA	NA	TGTGCCAGCAGCCCCCTGGGGACAAGGGGACGGGACACTGAAGCTTTCTTT	CASSPLGTRGRDTEAFF
TRBV2	TRBJ1-1	NA	TRBD1	TGTGCCAGCAGAACAGGGGAGAACACTGAAGCTTTCTTT	CASRTGENTEAFF
TRBV14	TRBJ2-2	NA	TRBD2	TGTGCCAGCAGCCCCCGGACGGGAGGTGGCGGGGAGCTGTTTTTT	CASSPRTGGGGELFF
TRBV7-7	TRBJ2-1	NA	NA	TGTGCTAGCAGCCCAACTCAGGGGACCTACAATGAGCAGTTCTTC	CASSPTQGTYNEQFF
TRBV14	TRBJ1-2	NA	NA	TGTGCCAGCAGCCGGGGGACTCTCTATGGCTACACCTTC	CASSRGTLYGYTF
TRBV5-4	TRBJ2-7	NA	TRBD1	TGTGCCAGCAGCTCCGGACAGGGGTCCTACGAGCAGTACTTC	CASSSGQGSYEQYF
TRBV21-1	TRBJ2-5	NA	NA	TGTGCCAGCAGCAAACCCGGGAGCCAAGAGACCCAGTACTTC	CASSKPGSQETQYF
TRBV6-4	TRBJ2-5	NA	NA	TGTGCCAGCAGTGAGGTGGGGGGAGAGACCCAGTACTTC	CASSEVGGETQYF
TRBV6-5	TRBJ2-7	NA	TRBD1	TGTGCCAGCAGTTACCGTGGGACAGGGGTCTACGAGCAGTACTTC	CASSYRGTGVYEQYF
TRBV9	TRBJ2-5	NA	TRBD1	TGTGCCAGCAGCGCCCGGACAGGGCTGGCCCAAGAGACCCAGTACTTC	CASSARTGLAQETQYF
TRBV5-3	TRBJ2-7	NA	TRBD2	TGTGCCAGAAGCTTGGCAGCGGGGGGCGACGAGCAGTACTTC	CARSLAAGGDEQYF